A selection of T cell receptor beta chains follows, all from one sample in a study of T-cell reconstitution after alpha-beta-depleted transplantation in children. One entry per CDR3 protein, called by TCRdb with MiXCR from the PCR reads. Of about 500,000 distinct CDR3 sequences listed, 32% were seen once; the top ten hold approximately 2.3%. The source material was PBMCs from the stem cell graft donor, sampled from the stem cell graft. Receptors were obtained from a human donor who donated a stem cell graft to a child with aplastic anemia. The CDR3 runs from the conserved cysteine through the conserved F or W. D genes are given only for firm matches. A row's size may be missing; if present it is once, few, many or a size class.

cdr3_aa cdr3_nt cdr3_length j_call d_call clone_size v_call
CSARISGSGSYNEQFF TGCAGTGCTAGAATTAGCGGGAGTGGGTCCTACAATGAGCAGTTCTTC 16 TRBJ2-1 TRBD2 few TRBV20-1
CASTKDRSSGNTIYF TGTGCCAGTACCAAAGACAGGAGCTCTGGAAACACCATATATTTT 15 TRBJ1-3 . . TRBV19
CASSPSRGAWEKLFF TGTGCCAGCAGCCCCTCTCGGGGGGCCTGGGAAAAACTGTTTTTT 15 TRBJ1-4 . . TRBV7-2
CASTLGQGNKPQHF TGTGCCAGCACCCTGGGACAGGGGAACAAGCCCCAGCATTTT 14 TRBJ1-5 TRBD1 few TRBV6-1
CSARDPGPGDTIYF TGCAGTGCTAGAGATCCCGGGCCCGGGGACACCATATATTTT 14 TRBJ1-3 . . TRBV20-1
CASSSREGPTEAFF TGCGCCAGCAGCTCGAGGGAAGGACCCACTGAAGCTTTCTTT 14 TRBJ1-1 . many TRBV5-1
CASSPGTSGRIYEQYF TGTGCCAGCAGCCCAGGGACTAGCGGGAGAATATACGAGCAGTACTTC 16 TRBJ2-7 TRBD2 few TRBV7-8
CASSVAGTGLNEKLFF TGTGCCAGCAGCGTAGCCGGGACAGGGCTAAATGAAAAACTGTTTTTT 16 TRBJ1-4 TRBD1 . TRBV9
CASSFQRSNTGELFF TGTGCCAGCAGCTTCCAGCGGTCGAACACCGGGGAGCTGTTTTTT 15 TRBJ2-2 . . TRBV5-5
CASSFPPLAGGYNEQFF TGTGCCAGCAGTTTCCCGCCCCTAGCGGGAGGATACAATGAGCAGTTCTTC 17 TRBJ2-1 TRBD2 few TRBV7-9
CASSLAPAGQYNEQFF TGTGCCAGCAGCTTAGCCCCAGCGGGACAGTACAATGAGCAGTTCTTC 16 TRBJ2-1 . . TRBV7-2
CASSFPGLGYNEQFF TGTGCCAGCAGTTTCCCGGGACTCGGCTACAATGAGCAGTTCTTC 15 TRBJ2-1 . . TRBV12-3/TRBV12-4
CASGSGWQPQHF TGTGCTAGTGGTTCGGGGTGGCAGCCCCAGCATTTT 12 TRBJ1-5 . few TRBV12-5
CSVGHGQGARAFF TGCAGCGTCGGACATGGACAGGGGGCGCGCGCTTTCTTT 13 TRBJ1-1 TRBD1 few TRBV29-1